These 27 T cell receptor beta chains were sequenced from one sample in a study of blood T cell repertoires in COVID-19. TCRdb's table, derived via immunoSEQ multiplex PCR, lists solely in-frame clones and lacks some. The sample includes hundreds of thousands of clones, roughly 87% of them seen just once. The sample taken for sequencing was PBMCs or T cells enriched from blood (not recorded which). The origin of the receptors is a young woman with acute COVID-19.

This clone was detected once. The junction and the germline gene differ at one end; a read error may be behind it. This chain joins TRBV2 and TRBJ2-7, with TRBD1 as a possible D gene (5 bases). The CDR3 covers 14 residues. The germline V gene has CDR1 SNHLY and CDR2 FYNNEI. The CDR3 coding sequence is TGTGCCAGCACTGAAGTGGGGCCACCCGGAGAGCAGTACTTC. It yields the protein CASTEVGPPGEQYF.

The chain combines TRBV6-2 or TRBV6-3 with TRBJ2-3; the match to TRBD2 covers 7 bases. Trimming took 2 bases from V and 2 from J; bases not matched to a gene: 4. The germline gives CDR1 MNHEY, CDR2 SVGEGT. The CDR3 spans 15 residues. The CDR3 sequence: CASSYGGVPTDTQYF. The CDR3 DNA reads TGTGCCAGCAGTTACGGGGGGGTCCCCACAGATACGCAGTATTTT.

This rearrangement joins TRBV11-2 to TRBJ2-1; tentative D call: TRBD2 (7 bases). Trimming cost V 2 bases and J 2 bases, with 16 bases left between them. From germline, CDR1 is SGHAT and CDR2 FQNNGV. This CDR3 is 17 amino acids long. In DNA, the CDR3 is TGTGCCAGCAGCTTAAGCCCCGGGGGGCCCCCCTACAATGAGCAGTTCTTC. This codes for CASSLSPGGPPYNEQFF.

The gene calls are TRBV3-1 (or the pseudogene TRBV3-2) and TRBJ2-1, with 7 bases that match TRBD2. Germline V gene sequence: CDR1 LGHDT, CDR2 YNNKEL (reference sequence). Trimming at V came to 3 bases and at J to 5 bases, leaving 7 bases not matched to a gene. The CDR3 loop spans 15 amino acids. The DNA for the CDR3 is TGTGCCAGCAGCCATCTGGGGGGGTTCGACAATGAGCAGTTCTTC. Its translation: CASSHLGGFDNEQFF.

The chain recombines TRBV6-5 with TRBJ2-5; 7 bases match TRBD1. The V and J ends lost 0 bases and 0 bases, in that order; junction bases with no gene match: 4. The CDR3 covers 16 residues. CDR1 MNHEY and CDR2 SVGAGI come from the germline V gene. CDR3 residues: CASSYSSRGYQETQYF. In nucleotides, the CDR3 is TGTGCCAGCAGTTACTCGTCCAGGGGGTACCAAGAGACCCAGTACTTC.

The chain joins TRBV5-6 to TRBJ1-4; D not resolved. The CDR3 sequence is 14 residues long. V shed 7 bases and J shed 7 bases, with 17 bases lying between them. From germline, CDR1 is SGHDT and CDR2 YYEEEE. CDR3 in DNA: TGTGCCAGCGGCTACGGACTCCTTGGTGAAAAACTGTTTTTT. Its protein is CASGYGLLGEKLFF.

V is TRBV5-1 and J is TRBJ2-3; 7 bases are a match to TRBD2. V gave up 2 bases and J gave up 6 bases; unmatched junction bases: 9. Per the germline V gene, CDR1 is SGHRS and CDR2 is YFSETQ. This CDR3 is 15 amino acids long. The CDR3 loop reads CASSFPQRGGDTQYF. The CDR3 nucleotides are TGCGCCAGCAGCTTCCCCCAGCGGGGAGGGGATACGCAGTATTTT.

In this sample, this clone turned up once. The J gene is TRBJ1-1, the V gene TRBV12-5, with D possibly TRBD1 on 6 matching bases. The CDR3 is 13 amino acids. Germline V gene sequence: CDR1 LGHNT, CDR2 FRNRAP. V was trimmed by 3 bases and J by 3 bases, leaving 8 bases between them. The chain's CDR3 is CASGLQGYTEAFF. CDR3 bases: TGTGCTAGTGGTTTACAGGGATACACTGAAGCTTTCTTT.

The chain uses TRBV29-1 and TRBJ2-1; 12 bases agree with TRBD2. This CDR3 is 16 amino acids long. Germline values: CDR1 SQVTM, CDR2 ANQGSEA. V lost 0 bases and J lost 8; bases outside the gene matches: 8. The CDR3 DNA reads as TGCAGCGTTGAAGATCTGGGACTAGCGGGTAGGGATGAGCAGTTCTTC. Its translation is CSVEDLGLAGRDEQFF.

The chain combines TRBV11-3 with TRBJ1-2; perhaps TRBD1 as D (5 bases). CDR3 length: 17 residues. Trimming left V 7 bases short and J 2 bases short, with 23 bases between. Germline V gene lookup returns CDR1 SGHNT and CDR2 YENEEA. The DNA of the CDR3 is TGTGCCAGCATCCCGGTTGGGGGGGGAGGATGGAACTATGGCTACACCTTC. Protein sequence: CASIPVGGGGWNYGYTF. Together with reference TRBV11-3 and TRBJ1-2, the CDR3 gives the full variable domain: EAGVVQSPRYKIIEKKQPVAFWCNPISGHNTLYWYLQNLGQGPELLIRYENEEAVDDSQLPKDRFSAERLKGVDSTLKIQPAELGDSAVYLCASIPVGGGGWNYGYTFGSGTRLTVV.

The gene calls are TRBV5-6 and TRBJ1-1; D is uncertain. The CDR3 is 13 amino acids. CDR1 SGHDT and CDR2 YYEEEE come from the germline V gene. V lost 2 bases and J lost 5, with 10 bases in between. The CDR3 sequence is CASSFTGRTEAFF. The CDR3 coding sequence is TGTGCCAGCAGCTTTACGGGGAGAACTGAAGCTTTCTTT.

The sample holds one count of this clone. The gene calls are TRBV30 and TRBJ1-2; D is possibly TRBD1 (6 bases). Trimming removed 1 base from V and 6 bases from J, with 12 bases in between. There are 13 residues in the CDR3. Germline loops: CDR1 GTSNPN, CDR2 SVGIG (reference sequence). CDR3 region: CAWSAGGHDGYTF. DNA for the CDR3: TGTGCCTGGAGTGCCGGGGGGCATGATGGCTACACCTTC. Combining the CDR3 with reference TRBV30 and TRBJ1-2 gives the whole variable domain SQTIHQWPATLVQPVGSPLSLECTVEGTSNPNLYWYRQAAGRGLQLLFYSVGIGQISSEVPQNLSASRPQDRQFILSSKKLLLSDSGFYLCAWSAGGHDGYTFGSGTRLTVV.

This clone appeared once. The chain couples TRBV6-1 to TRBJ1-2; maybe TRBD1 (6 bases). The germline V gene encodes CDR1 MNHNS and CDR2 SASEGT. CDR3 size: 14 residues. The germline V and J ends were trimmed by 3 bases and 4 bases, with 12 bases remaining between them. This chain's CDR3 is CASSDAGALYGYTF. Written as DNA, the CDR3 is TGTGCCAGCAGTGATGCAGGGGCCCTCTATGGCTACACCTTC.

J is TRBJ2-2 and V is TRBV7-8, with TRBD2 matching over 7 bases. V was clipped by 11 bases and J by 1 base; unmatched bases: 4. This CDR3 spans 13 amino acids. The germline V gene encodes CDR1 SGHVS and CDR2 FQNEAQ. This chain's CDR3 is CAGRGGNTGELFF. CDR3 coding DNA: TGTGCCGGGCGCGGGGGGAACACCGGGGAGCTGTTTTTT.

Written as DNA, the CDR3 is TGTGCCAGCAGCTTGACAAGCTCTTCGGATGAAGCTTTCTTT. Translating gives CASSLTSSSDEAFF. The J gene is TRBJ1-1, the V gene TRBV7-8; D uncertain. Trimming took off 3 bases at V and 7 bases at J, with 15 bases between the two ends. Looked up from germline, CDR1 is SGHVS and CDR2 is FQNEAQ. The CDR3 totals 14 residues.

The J gene is TRBJ2-3, the V gene TRBV5-1; 8 bases are shared with TRBD2. The junction had 0 bases not matched to a gene; V was cut back by 0 bases and J by 0 bases. Germline V gene sequence: CDR1 SGHRS, CDR2 YFSETQ. The CDR3 runs to 15 residues. The CDR3 DNA reads as TGCGCCAGCAGCTTGGCGGGGGGGAGCACAGATACGCAGTATTTT. Residues: CASSLAGGSTDTQYF. Drawing the rest from reference TRBV5-1 and TRBJ2-3, the complete variable domain is KAGVTQTPRYLIKTRGQQVTLSCSPISGHRSVSWYQQTPGQGLQFLFEYFSETQRNKGNFPGRFSGRQFSNSRSEMNVSTLELGDSALYLCASSLAGGSTDTQYFGPGTRLTVL.

V usage is TRBV5-1 and J usage is TRBJ1-2; D uncertain. The length of the CDR3 is 15 residues. Germline V gene lookup returns CDR1 SGHRS and CDR2 YFSETQ. V was shortened by 1 base and J by 1 base, with 11 bases between the two germline ends. CDR3 amino acids: CASSLSGEVNYGYTF. The CDR3 DNA reads as TGCGCCAGCAGCTTGAGCGGAGAAGTTAACTATGGCTACACCTTC.

V is TRBV27 and J is TRBJ1-2; no clear D gene. CDR3 length: 14 amino acids. V was clipped by 5 bases and J by 4 bases, with 14 bases between them. Germline V gives CDR1 MNHEY, CDR2 SMNVEV (reference sequence). The CDR3 is CASSPGTGIYGYTF. The CDR3 DNA is TGTGCCAGCAGTCCTGGAACGGGGATCTATGGCTACACCTTC.

V and J are TRBV5-4 and TRBJ2-5; no firm D call. V gave up 2 bases and J gave up 5 bases, with 10 bases separating them. Germline-derived CDR1 and CDR2 are SGHNT and YYREEE (reference sequence). The CDR3 has 13 residues. The CDR3 nucleotides read TGTGCCAGCAGCTTACAGAGTGGCGAGACCCAGTACTTC. Encoded protein: CASSLQSGETQYF.

This clone has just a few counts. The CDR3 DNA reads as TGTGCCAGCAGTCCTTTACAGGGACAAGAGACCCAGTACTTC. Protein product: CASSPLQGQETQYF. The V call is TRBV27, the J call TRBJ2-5; possible D gene TRBD1, 6 bases. Germline-derived CDR1 and CDR2 are MNHEY and SMNVEV (reference sequence). This CDR3 region has 14 residues. V dropped 5 bases and J dropped 2 bases, with 12 bases sitting between them.

The V gene is TRBV19, the J gene TRBJ2-3; 12 positions match TRBD2. Germline V CDR1 and CDR2: LNHDA, SQIVND (reference sequence). The CDR3 spans 16 residues. V shed 4 bases, J shed 2 bases, and the junction held 4 bases outside the gene matches. In nucleotides, the CDR3 is TGTGCCAGTAGTACTGGACTAGCGGGGATCACAGATACGCAGTATTTT. Translated, it gives CASSTGLAGITDTQYF.

This chain joins TRBV18 and TRBJ2-7; D is ambiguous. V was trimmed by 0 bases and J by 5 bases, leaving 14 bases between them. The CDR3 consists of 15 residues. Germline CDR1 reads KGHSH; CDR2 reads LQKENI. The CDR3 here is CASSPPSEVADEQYF. The CDR3 DNA reads TGTGCCAGCTCACCACCGTCAGAGGTTGCCGACGAGCAGTACTTC.

This CDR3 is CASSFGNYGYTF. The CDR3 bases are TGTGCCAGCAGTTTCGGGAACTATGGCTACACCTTC. The chain links TRBV6-2 or TRBV6-3 to TRBJ1-2, with D hard to call. Germline lookup yields CDR1 MNHEY and CDR2 SVGEGT. V lost 4 bases and J lost 2, with 5 bases in between. The CDR3 length is 12 residues.

The genes are TRBV10-2 and TRBJ1-2; D may be TRBD1 (5 bases). V lost 2 bases and J lost 6, with 13 bases in between. The CDR3 extends over 14 amino acids. The germline CDR1 and CDR2 sequences are WSHSY and SAAADI. DNA for the CDR3: TGCGCCAGCAGTGAGAAGCGGGACGATCATGGCTACACCTTC. Translated: CASSEKRDDHGYTF.

Here the CDR3 DNA reads TGTGCTAGTGCCAGGGACAGGTGGAACACTGAAGCTTTCTTT. This translates into CASARDRWNTEAFF. The chain employs TRBV12-5 and TRBJ1-1; 8 bases are shared with TRBD1. CDR1 is LGHNT and CDR2 is FRNRAP in the germline V gene. V lost 7 bases, J lost 1 base, and 5 bases stayed unmatched. CDR3 length: 14 residues.

V gene TRBV6-5 combines with J gene TRBJ2-7; 9 bases are a match to TRBD1. This CDR3 is 15 amino acids long. With 3 bases clipped from V and 1 base from J, the junction kept 4 bases outside the gene matches. CDR1 and CDR2 from the germline V gene are MNHEY and SVGAGI. The CDR3 reads CASSYNRGRSYEQYF. In DNA form, the CDR3 reads TGTGCCAGCAGTTATAACAGGGGGCGTTCCTACGAGCAGTACTTC.

V usage is TRBV5-6 and J usage is TRBJ1-6, with D unresolved. Germline V gives CDR1 SGHDT, CDR2 YYEEEE. Between the trimmed V and J ends, which lost 6 bases and 1 base, there was a span of 14 bases. This CDR3 region has 16 residues. CDR3 protein: CASKTSGWSYNSPLHF. The DNA of the CDR3 is TGTGCCAGCAAAACGTCAGGTTGGTCCTATAATTCACCCCTCCACTTT.